These 15 T cell receptor beta chains share one sample of origin, sequenced in a study of T cells after yellow fever vaccination. In TCRdb, the 5' RACE reads were re-called with MiXCR into one record per CDR3 protein. This table has over 100,000 distinct CDR3 sequences, 8.4% appearing once. Sequencing was performed on CD8+ T cells sorted from PBMCs, taken 45 days after the yellow fever booster vaccination. The receptors here all came from a man under 40 who received the YFV17D yellow fever vaccine.

The chain links TRBV7-6 to TRBJ2-3; D may be TRBD1 (5 bases). The CDR3 contains 18 residues. Trimming cost V 1 base and J 2 bases, with 19 bases left between them. The germline CDR1 and CDR2 sequences are SGHVS and FNYEAQ. The CDR3 coding sequence is TGTGCCAGCAGCTTAGTACCCCAACAGGTGGAGCACACAGATACGCAGTATTTT. Translating it yields CASSLVPQQVEHTDTQYF.

The chain combines TRBV4-2 with TRBJ2-7; no clear D. The germline V gene has CDR1 LGHNA and CDR2 YNFKEQ. The germline V and J ends were trimmed by 3 bases and 2 bases, with 14 bases remaining between them. The CDR3 length is 15 residues. In DNA form, the CDR3 reads TGTGCCAGCAGCCAGGCAACCGCGACTCCCTACGAGCAGTACTTC. Translated, it gives CASSQATATPYEQYF.

This clonotype was counted ten times or more. This rearrangement joins TRBV6-5 to TRBJ2-5, with D perhaps given as TRBD1 or TRBD2 (5 bases each). Germline V gives CDR1 MNHEY, CDR2 SVGAGI. Between the trimmed V and J ends, which lost 0 bases and 3 bases, there was a span of 20 bases. The CDR3 is 18 residues long. The CDR3 loop reads CASSYSAGTRAVEETQYF. CDR3 DNA sequence: TGTGCCAGCAGTTACTCAGCCGGGACCCGGGCGGTTGAAGAGACCCAGTACTTC.

This chain uses TRBV6-1 with TRBJ2-5; D assignment may be TRBD1 or TRBD2 (5 bases each). With 5 bases removed from V and 0 bases from J, the gap between germline ends came to 16 bases. Germline CDR1 MNHNS, CDR2 SASEGT. This CDR3 region has 16 residues. The CDR3 region is CASSTGVATHQETQYF. In nucleotides, the CDR3 is TGTGCCAGCAGTACAGGCGTAGCGACTCACCAAGAGACCCAGTACTTC.

The chain carries TRBV5-1 and TRBJ2-2, with no clear D. The CDR3 sequence is 15 residues long. Germline-derived CDR1 and CDR2 are SGHRS and YFSETQ. V lost 1 base and J lost 2, with 9 bases in between. This CDR3 reads CASSLMESNTGELFF. The CDR3 region has the DNA TGCGCCAGCAGCTTGATGGAATCCAACACCGGGGAGCTGTTTTTT.

This clonotype appeared a few times. The chain uses TRBV12-3 or TRBV12-4 and TRBJ2-3; 8 bases fit TRBD2. V lost 8 bases, J lost 3 bases, and 10 bases stayed unmatched. CDR3 length: 15 residues. The DNA for the CDR3 is TGTGCCAGCTTATACGGGAGGGCCAAGACAGATACGCAGTATTTT. The encoded protein is CASLYGRAKTDTQYF.

The chain employs TRBV27 and TRBJ2-7; a possible D gene is TRBD1 (6 bases). This CDR3 has 12 residues. Germline assignment: CDR1 MNHEY and CDR2 SMNVEV (reference sequence). V shed 5 bases and J shed 6 bases, with 11 bases lying between them. The CDR3 region has the DNA TGTGCCAGCAGTAACTCAGGGGTCGAGCAGTACTTC. It codes for CASSNSGVEQYF.

This clonotype turned up a few times. The chain uses TRBV5-5 and TRBJ2-1; TRBD1 matches at 9 bases. V dropped 0 bases and J dropped 9; count of bases not matched to a gene: 4. This CDR3 has 14 residues. Germline values: CDR1 SGHKS, CDR2 YYEKEE (reference sequence). The CDR3 region has the DNA TGTGCCAGCAGCTTGGACACAGGGGGCCCTGAGCAGTTCTTC. Amino acid sequence: CASSLDTGGPEQFF.

Only a few counts were recorded for this clonotype. This rearrangement joins TRBV6-2 or TRBV6-3 to TRBJ2-2; TRBD2 matches 9 bases. Germline V gene lookup returns CDR1 MNHEY and CDR2 SVGEGT. There are 17 residues in the CDR3. Unmatched junction bases numbered 7, after V lost 4 bases and J lost 1 base. CDR3 nucleotides: TGTGCCAGCAGTTCACGACTAGCGGAAAGGAACACCGGGGAGCTGTTTTTT. Translated: CASSSRLAERNTGELFF.

The rearrangement uses TRBV14 and TRBJ2-5; D might be TRBD2 (6 bases). V gave up 1 base and J gave up 9 bases, with 6 bases separating them. The CDR3 sequence is 11 residues long. CDR1 and CDR2 (germline): SGHDN, FVKESK. The CDR3, as DNA: TGTGCCAGCAGCCAAGCGGGGGCCCAGTACTTC. It codes for CASSQAGAQYF.

This clonotype was recorded at least ten times. The chain recombines TRBV29-1 with TRBJ2-5; 11 bases line up with TRBD2. J gave up 1 base and V 1 base, and 8 bases lay outside the gene matches. The CDR3 has 17 amino acids. Germline V gene data show CDR1 as SQVTM and CDR2 as ANQGSEA. The CDR3 bases are TGCAGCGTTGAAGCCGGATTTAGCGGGAGGGCCCAAGAGACCCAGTACTTC. Its translation: CSVEAGFSGRAQETQYF.

This clonotype was counted ten times or more. The CDR3 DNA reads TGTGCCAGCGGGGATACGCAGTATTTT. Residues: CASGDTQYF. The rearrangement uses TRBV9 and TRBJ2-3; D remains unclear. This CDR3 spans 9 amino acids. From germline, CDR1 is SGDLS and CDR2 YYNGEE. V lost 7 bases to trimming and J lost 6 bases, with 3 bases between them.

This clonotype turned up a few times. DNA of the CDR3: TGTGCCAGCAGGCTAGCGGGGGCTGAGGGGGAGCAGTTCTTC. This sequence encodes CASRLAGAEGEQFF. The chain employs TRBV6-5 and TRBJ2-1; 10 positions match TRBD2. Germline trimming cut 6 bases from V and 10 bases from J; bases unmatched to any gene: 9. The CDR3 consists of 14 residues. Germline CDR1 is MNHEY and CDR2 is SVGAGI.

The sample holds many counts of this clonotype. This sequence joins TRBV7-9 and TRBJ2-1; D gene ambiguous. From germline, CDR1 is SEHNR and CDR2 FQNEAQ (reference sequence). The CDR3 runs 15 residues. Trimming shortened V by 0 bases and J by 6 bases, and 12 bases separated the two germline ends. In DNA, the CDR3 is TGTGCCAGCAGCTTAGCGGAGCCTCCTCTCAATGAGCAGTTCTTC. Protein product: CASSLAEPPLNEQFF.

This clonotype showed up just a few times. The chain is built from TRBV7-6 and TRBJ2-2; TRBD2 aligns across 8 bases. The CDR3 runs 15 residues. Losses at the gene ends were 5 bases for V and 5 bases for J; bases not matched to a gene: 7. Germline CDR1 SGHVS, CDR2 FNYEAQ. The CDR3 is CASSQTASGTGELFF. CDR3 in DNA: TGTGCCAGCAGCCAGACAGCTAGCGGGACCGGGGAGCTGTTTTTT.